A single sample is the source of the 32 T cell receptor beta chains below, sequenced in a study of blood T cells in healthy people across ages (dated by TCRdb to the mid-2010s). The library was generated by 5' RACE. Instrument used: Illumina HiSeq 2500. A second PCR of roughly 7 to 11 cycles was performed with a sample-barcoded 5' primer and a J-beta primer mix. The public reads were run again by TCRdb, first through fastp at Q25 and then through MiXCR, and only productive beta chains were kept. Every entry covers one CDR3 protein and lists the most common genes and DNA from its rows. In all, the sample holds roughly 790,000 distinct CDR3 sequences, and 35% to 45% of those were seen once. In total, the top ten clones hold roughly 19% of the sample. Sequenced material: blood. These receptors came from a woman aged 55-75 years in good health.

This clonotype showed up many times. The chain has TRBV7-8 and TRBJ2-6, with 7 positions matching TRBD1. The V gene end was trimmed by 2 bases and the J gene end by 2 bases; junction bases not matched to a gene: 0. This CDR3 spans 15 amino acids. Per germline, CDR1 SGHVS and CDR2 FQNEAQ. The CDR3 is CASSLTGAGANVLTF. DNA for the CDR3: TGTGCCAGCAGCTTAACAGGGGCTGGGGCCAACGTCCTGACTTTC.

This clonotype was counted only a few times. The gene calls are TRBV24-1 and TRBJ2-5, with D unresolved. The CDR3 extends over 15 amino acids. Germline lookup yields CDR1 KGHDR and CDR2 SFDVKD. The V and J ends lost 4 bases and 2 bases respectively, with 13 bases between them. The CDR3 sequence is CATSEISRAQETQYF. The CDR3 nucleotides are TGTGCCACCAGTGAGATTAGCCGGGCACAAGAGACCCAGTACTTC.

This clonotype came up many times. The chain employs TRBV14 and TRBJ2-7, with a tentative D call TRBD2 (6 bases). Germline CDR1 reads SGHDN; CDR2 reads FVKESK. Between the trimmed V and J ends, which lost 1 base and 7 bases, there was a span of 11 bases. This CDR3 is built from 13 residues. The CDR3 region has the DNA TGTGCCAGCAGCCAAGGAGACGCGGGGGAGCAGTACTTC. This translates into CASSQGDAGEQYF.

V is TRBV20-1 and J is TRBJ2-7; perhaps TRBD1 as D (6 bases). V dropped 2 bases and J dropped 7 bases, with 18 bases sitting between them. The germline CDR1 and CDR2 sequences are DFQATT and SNEGSKA (reference sequence). The CDR3 is made up of 14 amino acids. CDR3 sequence (DNA): TGCAGTGCTAGATCTAAGGACAGAGGCTATGAGCAGTACTTC. Translated, it gives CSARSKDRGYEQYF.

This clonotype showed up many times. The rearrangement joins TRBV24-1 to TRBJ2-7; 7 bases are a match to TRBD2. CDR1 KGHDR and CDR2 SFDVKD come from the germline V gene. The V segment lost 10 bases and the J segment 1 base; nucleotides outside the gene matches: 12. The CDR3 loop spans 15 amino acids. The CDR3 spells CATDSGASGSYEQYF. In DNA form, the CDR3 reads TGTGCCACGGATTCGGGAGCTAGCGGTTCCTACGAGCAGTACTTC.

V and J are TRBV5-1 and TRBJ1-1; no reliable D call. The germline gives CDR1 SGHRS, CDR2 YFSETQ. This CDR3 region has 13 residues. Trimming left V 4 bases short and J 1 base short, with 8 bases between. The CDR3 loop is CASSTLRNTEAFF. The CDR3 nucleotides read TGCGCCAGCAGCACTCTACGGAACACTGAAGCTTTCTTT.

This clonotype turned up a few times. The V gene is TRBV30, the J gene TRBJ2-1, with TRBD2 matching over 8 bases. This CDR3 has 13 residues. Germline V gives CDR1 GTSNPN, CDR2 SVGIG (reference sequence). For the CDR3, the DNA is TGTGCTCAGACGATCGGGGGGGCTCATGAGCAGTTCTTC. Amino acid sequence: CAQTIGGAHEQFF.

The chain links TRBV25-1 to TRBJ2-7; 8 bases line up with TRBD2. Germline V gene sequence: CDR1 MGHDK, CDR2 SYGVNS. There are 14 residues in the CDR3. With V trimmed by 9 bases and J by 0 bases, 7 bases remained unmatched. The DNA for the CDR3 is TGTGCCAGGCGGGGGGATAGGAGCTCCTACGAGCAGTACTTC. Protein product: CARRGDRSSYEQYF.

This clonotype was detected only a few times. The gene calls are TRBV20-1 and TRBJ2-1; TRBD2 aligns across 7 bases. V dropped 4 bases and J dropped 6; count of bases not matched to a gene: 9. CDR3 length: 14 residues. Germline V CDR1 and CDR2: DFQATT, SNEGSKA (reference sequence). This CDR3 reads CSATIIAGGNEQFF. The CDR3 DNA follows: TGCAGTGCTACAATAATAGCGGGTGGCAATGAGCAGTTCTTC.

This chain connects TRBV20-1 to TRBJ2-1, with D perhaps matching TRBD1 (5 bases). Germline V gene data show CDR1 as DFQATT and CDR2 as SNEGSKA (reference sequence). The V gene lost 5 bases and the J gene lost 0 bases, with 14 bases spanning the gap. The CDR3 spans 15 residues. This chain's CDR3 is CSALGVGSSYNEQFF. The DNA of the CDR3 is TGCAGTGCTCTAGGGGTAGGAAGCTCCTACAATGAGCAGTTCTTC.

V usage is TRBV5-1 and J usage is TRBJ2-5; a possible D gene is TRBD2 (5 bases). This CDR3 has 14 residues. Germline V gene sequence: CDR1 SGHRS, CDR2 YFSETQ. V was trimmed by 4 bases and J by 2 bases, leaving 12 bases between them. The CDR3 coding sequence is TGCGCCAGCAGCCTGGAGGCAGGACAAGAGACCCAGTACTTC. Its protein product is CASSLEAGQETQYF.

Comments on this clonotype: It may be a read error: a sequence one base away is much more abundant. The CDR3 region is CASSWGSQETQNF. In DNA, the CDR3 is TGTGCCAGCAGCTGGGGGAGCCAAGAGACCCAGAACTTC. V gene TRBV12-3 or TRBV12-4 combines with J gene TRBJ2-5, with D tentatively TRBD1 or TRBD2 (5 bases each). The CDR3 runs 13 residues.

CDR3 loop: CASSLTQGSYNEQFF. Here the CDR3 DNA reads TGTGCCAGCAGTTTGACACAGGGGTCCTACAATGAGCAGTTCTTC. The chain uses TRBV7-2 and TRBJ2-1; 7 nucleotides align to TRBD1. The CDR3 runs 15 residues. The junction had 6 bases not matched to a gene; V was cut back by 6 bases and J by 1 base. From germline, CDR1 is SGHTA and CDR2 FQGNSA.

The gene calls are TRBV28 and TRBJ2-7; D possibly corresponds to TRBD1 (6 bases). Germline CDR1 and CDR2: MDHEN and SYDVKM. V lost 3 bases and J lost 0, with 15 bases in between. This CDR3 is 16 amino acids long. The DNA of the CDR3 is TGTGCCAGCAGTTTGTATCCTCAGGGGTTCTCCTACGAGCAGTACTTC. Translated, it gives CASSLYPQGFSYEQYF.

This clonotype was counted at least ten times. This sequence joins TRBV3-1 and TRBJ2-2; maybe TRBD2 (6 bases). The V gene lost 6 bases and the J gene lost 9 bases, with 23 bases spanning the gap. Germline lookup yields CDR1 LGHDT and CDR2 YNNKEL (reference sequence). This CDR3 is built from 16 residues. For the CDR3, the DNA is TGTGCCAGCAGTCCGACCGGGACTCTGTCCTTTAGGGAGCTGTTTTTT. This codes for CASSPTGTLSFRELFF.

The V gene is TRBV28, the J gene TRBJ1-4; perhaps TRBD1 as D (5 bases). V was cut by 7 bases and J by 0 bases, with 21 bases left in between. This CDR3 comprises 18 residues. CDR1 and CDR2 from the germline V gene are MDHEN and SYDVKM. This CDR3 is CASTSVVRDPATNEKLFF. CDR3 bases: TGTGCCAGCACCTCAGTTGTCAGGGACCCTGCAACTAATGAAAAACTGTTTTTT.

The V and J genes are TRBV7-3 and TRBJ2-1, with 9 bases matching TRBD2. The CDR3 runs to 16 residues. Germline CDR1 SGHTA, CDR2 FQGTGA. The trim removed 1 base at V and 5 bases at J, leaving 6 bases unmatched. The CDR3 here is CASSLMASGKDNEQFF. In DNA form, the CDR3 reads TGTGCCAGCAGCTTAATGGCTAGCGGGAAAGACAATGAGCAGTTCTTC. The whole variable domain, filled in from reference TRBV7-3 and TRBJ2-1, reads GAGVSQTPSNKVTEKGKYVELRCDPISGHTALYWYRQSLGQGPEFLIYFQGTGAADDSGLPNDRFFAVRPEGSVSTLKIQRTERGDSAVYLCASSLMASGKDNEQFFGPGTRLTVL.

This clonotype was picked up a small number of times. The chain is built from TRBV7-3 and TRBJ2-1, with D possibly called TRBD1 or TRBD2 (5 bases each). Germline lookup yields CDR1 SGHTA and CDR2 FQGTGA. The V gene lost 5 bases and the J gene lost 4 bases, with 12 bases spanning the gap. The CDR3 covers 14 residues. The CDR3 loop is CASSAGTQYNEQFF. DNA for the CDR3: TGTGCCAGCAGCGCCGGGACCCAGTACAATGAGCAGTTCTTC.

The genes are TRBV6-5 and TRBJ2-4, with 7 bases lining up with TRBD1. The J segment lost 1 base and the V segment lost 5 bases, leaving 5 bases of the junction unmatched. CDR1 MNHEY and CDR2 SVGAGI come from the germline V gene. This CDR3 region has 15 residues. In DNA, the CDR3 is TGTGCCAGCAGTCCGACGACAGGGGCCAAAAACATTCAGTACTTC. It encodes CASSPTTGAKNIQYF.

The V call is TRBV9, the J call TRBJ2-7, with D tentatively TRBD1 or TRBD2 (7 bases each). The germline CDR1 and CDR2 sequences are SGDLS and YYNGEE. Trimming took off 3 bases at V and 6 bases at J, with 16 bases between the two ends. The CDR3 has 14 residues. The CDR3 sequence is CASSDSTGEGEQYF. Written as DNA, the CDR3 is TGTGCCAGCAGCGACAGTACAGGGGAGGGCGAGCAGTACTTC.

About this clonotype itself: A read error may explain this, as a much larger clone is one base away. The chain recombines TRBV12-3 or TRBV12-4 with TRBJ2-3; D gene unclear. This CDR3 has 18 residues. V was trimmed by 4 bases and J by 2 bases, leaving 22 bases between them. As DNA, the CDR3 is TGTGCCAGCAGTTCCACCCAACTACCAAGAACGGCCACAGATACGCAGTATTTT. This sequence encodes CASSSTQLPRTATDTQYF.

V usage is TRBV11-2 and J usage is TRBJ2-4; D perhaps matches TRBD2 (5 bases). Germline loops: CDR1 SGHAT, CDR2 FQNNGV. V lost 4 bases to trimming and J lost 3 bases, with 19 bases between them. The CDR3 runs 17 residues. CDR3 sequence: CASSSQLDGLSKNIQYF. The CDR3 coding sequence is TGTGCCAGCAGCTCACAACTTGACGGACTGAGCAAAAACATTCAGTACTTC.

J is TRBJ1-6 and V is TRBV14; D is unclear. This CDR3 has 15 residues. Germline lookup yields CDR1 SGHDN and CDR2 FVKESK. Trimming removed 0 bases at V and 9 bases at J, with 12 bases between. In nucleotides, the CDR3 is TGTGCCAGCAGCCAAGAGGCCGGGCTTGGTTCACCCCTCCACTTT. Translation: CASSQEAGLGSPLHF. Together with reference TRBV14 and TRBJ1-6, the CDR3 gives the full variable domain: EAGVTQFPSHSVIEKGQTVTLRCDPISGHDNLYWYRRVMGKEIKFLLHFVKESKQDESGMPNNRFLAERTGGTYSTLKVQPAELEDSGVYFCASSQEAGLGSPLHFGNGTRLTVT.

The chain couples TRBV2 to TRBJ2-5; D may be TRBD1 (5 bases). Germline-derived CDR1 and CDR2 are SNHLY and FYNNEI. Trimming pared 8 bases from V and 0 bases from J, leaving 16 bases between. The CDR3 contains 15 residues. DNA of the CDR3: TGTGCCAGCTCAGTTCAGGGCCAGTACCAAGAGACCCAGTACTTC. This sequence encodes CASSVQGQYQETQYF. The variable domain in full, with the rest retrieved from reference TRBV2 and TRBJ2-5, is EPEVTQTPSHQVTQMGQEVILRCVPISNHLYFYWYRQILGQKVEFLVSFYNNEISEKSEIFDDQFSVERPDGSNFTLKIRSTKLEDSAMYFCASSVQGQYQETQYFGPGTRLLVL.

In this sample, this clonotype turned up a few times. J is TRBJ2-3 and V is TRBV14, with 10 positions matching TRBD2. Per the germline V gene, CDR1 is SGHDN and CDR2 is FVKESK. The V and J ends lost 4 bases and 5 bases, in that order; junction bases with no gene match: 9. The CDR3 runs 16 residues. The CDR3 region has the DNA TGTGCCAGCAGCCCCCGTAGCGGGGGGCTTGGAGATACGCAGTATTTT. As protein: CASSPRSGGLGDTQYF.

There are a few counts of this clonotype. The chain carries TRBV27 and TRBJ2-1; D gene unclear. The CDR3 runs to 9 residues. From germline, CDR1 is MNHEY and CDR2 SMNVEV (reference sequence). Deletions cut 4 bases from V and 8 bases from J, with 0 bases between. The CDR3 region has the DNA TGTGCCAGCAGTTATGAGCAGTTCTTC. Its translation: CASSYEQFF.

This clonotype was detected ten times or more. This chain uses TRBV25-1 with TRBJ2-1, with unresolved D. CDR3 size: 12 residues. Germline V gene lookup returns CDR1 MGHDK and CDR2 SYGVNS. V was shortened by 6 bases and J by 3 bases, with 6 bases between the two germline ends. The CDR3 DNA follows: TGTGCCAGCAGGGGATACTACAATGAGCAGTTCTTC. The encoded protein is CASRGYYNEQFF.

This clonotype showed up just once. The chain couples TRBV20-1 to TRBJ2-1, with D tentatively TRBD2 (5 bases). The CDR3 totals 15 residues. V lost 2 bases and J lost 13, with 24 bases in between. Germline V CDR1 and CDR2: DFQATT, SNEGSKA (reference sequence). The DNA of the CDR3 is TGCAGTGCTAGACCCAATAGGGAGCCACAAGAGACCCAGTTCTTC. Its translation is CSARPNREPQETQFF.

This chain uses TRBV6-1 with TRBJ2-1, with a tentative D call TRBD2 (5 bases). CDR3 length equals 15 residues. V lost 6 bases, J lost 0 bases, and 12 bases lay in between. The germline gives CDR1 MNHNS, CDR2 SASEGT. The CDR3 DNA reads TGTGCCAGCAGGGAACTAGGGAGCTCCTACAATGAGCAGTTCTTC. It codes for CASRELGSSYNEQFF.

This clonotype showed up just a few times. The gene calls are TRBV3-1 and TRBJ2-5; D is ambiguous. Germline V gene sequence: CDR1 LGHDT, CDR2 YNNKEL (reference sequence). V shed 6 bases and J shed 2 bases, with 13 bases lying between them. This CDR3 has 14 amino acids. CDR3 nucleotide sequence: TGTGCCAGCAGGCGAGAAAGTCGGCAAGAGACCCAGTACTTC. This codes for CASRRESRQETQYF.

Many counts were recorded for this clonotype. V usage is TRBV3-1 and J usage is TRBJ2-3, with D unresolved. In germline, CDR1 is LGHDT, CDR2 YNNKEL (reference sequence). This CDR3 is built from 13 residues. V was clipped by 3 bases and J by 6 bases, with 10 bases between them. The CDR3 loop is CASSQRIFDTQYF. CDR3 in DNA: TGTGCCAGCAGCCAGCGAATATTCGATACGCAGTATTTT.

In this sample, this clonotype turned up a few times. V gene TRBV2 combines with J gene TRBJ2-1; 11 bases are shared with TRBD2. CDR3 size: 15 residues. The V gene end was trimmed by 5 bases and the J gene end by 7 bases; junction bases not matched to a gene: 7. Germline CDR1 and CDR2: SNHLY and FYNNEI. This chain's CDR3 is CASSPVSGGANEQFF. Written as DNA, the CDR3 is TGTGCCAGCAGTCCCGTTAGCGGGGGGGCAAATGAGCAGTTCTTC.